The clone carrying this TCR beta chain was seen more than once but under ten times. Its antigen is as yet unknown. Trimming removed 4 bases from V and 6 bases from J; junction bases left unmatched: 2. The germline V gene encodes CDR1 SGHTA and CDR2 FQGNSA. The CDR3 is 12 amino acids. The data derive from a study of CD8 T cells in ankylosing spondylitis. Whole-study results and caveats: What appeared characteristic of ankylosing spondylitis blood was a TCR beta motif of eight highly homologous variants.

TCRdb redid the calling of the 5' RACE reads with MiXCR, one entry per CDR3 protein. Of roughly 490,000 distinct CDR3 sequences in the sample, over 4% were seen once. The chain joins TRBV7-2 to TRBJ2-7; 8 bases fit TRBD1. Sequencing was performed on blood, either unsorted or a sorted T cell fraction (not recorded which). The origin of this receptor is a male donor with ankylosing spondylitis. The CDR3 spells CASSWGTGEQYF. In DNA, the CDR3 is TGTGCCAGCAGCTGGGGGACAGGCGAGCAGTACTTC.